This record looks at one TCR beta chain sequence and its context. The data are from a study of Ad26.COV2.S vaccination and SARS-CoV-2 variants. Whole-study context: Dosing was one shot or two shots 56 days apart.

As to treatment: 19 received Ad26.COV2.S at low or high dose, single or two shots; 5 received placebo; per-sample allocation not given. Vaccine and placebo recipients were sampled on day 63 after the first injection. This table comes from immunoSEQ multiplex PCR, and its TCRdb copy is limited to in-frame clones, with some not included. The repertoire holds around 350,000 clones, with roughly 84% as singletons. The receptor's source is a person aged 18 to 65 who received the Ad26.COV2.S COVID-19 vaccine or a placebo. The sequencing here drew on peripheral blood, taken in a trial of Ad26.COV2.S vaccine versus placebo.

As DNA, the CDR3 is TGTGCCATCGAACCCGGGACAGGGGGCCCCTATGGCTACACCTTC. Protein: CAIEPGTGGPYGYTF. V and J are TRBV10-3 and TRBJ1-2, with 12 positions matching TRBD1. Losses at the gene ends were 8 bases for V and 4 bases for J; bases not matched to a gene: 8. There are 15 residues in the CDR3. The germline V gene encodes CDR1 ENHRY and CDR2 SYGVKD.